This paragraph covers one T cell receptor (beta chain) sequence. The antigen it recognizes is unknown. Base-call qualities are not available, and no considerably larger clone is one nucleotide away. The sample belongs to a study of patients and donors after allogeneic stem cell transplantation (dated by TCRdb to between 2020 and 2021). The library was produced with RT-PCR. Data came from a NextSeq 550. The public reads were run again by TCRdb, first through fastp at Q25 and then through MiXCR, and only productive beta chains were kept. All rows with the same CDR3 protein become a single entry with the most common DNA and genes. The sample data list about a million distinct CDR3 sequences, and 18% of these were observed just once. The top ten clones comprise around 6% of the sample. CDR1 is given as SGHRS and CDR2 as YFSETQ, both from the germline V gene. V is trimmed back by 4 bases and J by 10 bases, and the junction contains 6 bases that no gene match accounts for. The CDR3 runs 14 residues from the cysteine to the phenylalanine. This entry keeps only the CDR3 DNA: 42 bases, framed from base 1.

The TCR sequence derives from a human donor who was either an allogeneic HSCT recipient or a stem cell or donor lymphocyte infusion donor (not recorded which). It is not recorded whose cells these are; they may come from a transplant donor. Here the chain combines TRBV5-1 and TRBJ1-6; 9 of the junction bases match TRBD1. Sample: blood, either unsorted or a sorted T cell fraction (not recorded which). The CDR3 protein is CASSRDREESPLHF. The nucleotides read TGCGCCAGCAGCAGGGACAGGGAGGAATCACCCCTCCACTTT. Outside the CDR3, residues come from the reference TRBV5-1 and TRBJ1-6 proteins, so the full variable domain is: KAGVTQTPRYLIKTRGQQVTLSCSPISGHRSVSWYQQTPGQGLQFLFEYFSETQRNKGNFPGRFSGRQFSNSRSEMNVSTLELGDSALYLCASSRDREESPLHFGNGTRLTVT.